Ten or more counts support the clone carrying this TCR beta chain. Its specificity is not known. These data belong to a study of CD8 T cells in ankylosing spondylitis. The germline CDR1 and CDR2 sequences are DFQATT and SNEGSKA (reference sequence). This CDR3 comprises 14 residues. V shed 1 base and J shed 8 bases, with 15 bases lying between them. Whole-study findings and limits: Among TCR beta sequences, a motif of eight highly homologous variants appeared characteristic of ankylosing spondylitis blood.

The TCR beta libraries were generated through quantitative 5'-RACE incorporating molecular barcodes. From the 5' RACE reads, TCRdb called clonotypes with MiXCR, one entry per CDR3 protein. The table includes fewer than 550,000 distinct CDR3 sequences, about 5% detected once. The sample consisted of blood, either unsorted or a sorted T cell fraction (not recorded which). The TCR sequence derives from a male donor with ankylosing spondylitis. The chain recombines TRBV20-1 with TRBJ2-1; the D call may be TRBD1 or TRBD2 (5 bases each). CDR3 nucleotides: TGCAGTGCTAGAGGAGGGAACAGGTTGGATGAGCAGTTCTTC. Translated: CSARGGNRLDEQFF.